This record looks at one T cell receptor (beta chain) sequence and its context. Its antigen remains unknown. This CDR3 spans 14 amino acids. CDR1 and CDR2 from the germline V gene are SGHRS and YFSETQ. TCRdb re-called the 5' RACE reads and shows each CDR3 protein once, DNA omitted. This sample's table has some 440,000 distinct CDR3 sequences. This entry comes from a study of T cells expressing NK-cell markers. General observations from the study: There remained a lack of clarity about HCMV specificity of expanded NKG2C+ T cell clones. For four donors, these clonotypes were likewise the leading ones in the CD3+CD56-NKG2C+ fraction. The contribution of dominant NKG2C+ clonotypes to CD8+ T cells in more than five donors was roughly 1.0-7.5%.

The receptor's source is a woman in her fifties or sixties in good health. The source material was blood T cells: a sorted CD56 or NKG2C T cell subset, CD4+ or CD8+ T cells, or bulk PBMC T cells (not recorded which). This chain connects TRBV5-1 to TRBJ2-1. CDR3 loop: CASSAETHTNEQFF.